The source of this TCR beta chain is a study of shared clonotypes between healthy human individuals. Whole-study results and caveats: It was only blood that was sampled, and tissue repertoires likely differ.

The material for each subset, its genomic DNA, was split evenly across several immunoSEQ plates. Per the original methods: ImmunoSEQ supplied junction-only sequences lacking quality scores, so filtering was different. Only in-frame clones appear in the TCRdb table, and some are missing; sequencing was by immunoSEQ multiplex PCR. Clone size and the V and J calls come from that table; the DNA yielded D and trimming. The sample gives 2 million to 3 million clones, under 95% of which show up once; more than 0.35% is in the top ten. Concerning this clone: Its target is not known.

Germline lookup yields CDR1 SGHTA and CDR2 FQGNSA. The CDR3 is 16 amino acids. V shed 7 bases and J shed 1 base, with 18 bases lying between them. The material sequenced was naive CD4+ T cells from PBMCs. Indicated subset: CD45RA+ positively selected. J is TRBJ2-3 and V is TRBV7-2, with D possibly TRBD2 on 6 matching bases. The receptor was isolated from a man aged 18-30 years in good health. Some clones in this sample may be carry-over from other donors' samples. CDR3 nucleotide sequence: TGTGCCAGCATGGGCTCTAGCGTAATTCGCACAGATACGCAGTATTTT. The encoded protein is CASMGSSVIRTDTQYF.